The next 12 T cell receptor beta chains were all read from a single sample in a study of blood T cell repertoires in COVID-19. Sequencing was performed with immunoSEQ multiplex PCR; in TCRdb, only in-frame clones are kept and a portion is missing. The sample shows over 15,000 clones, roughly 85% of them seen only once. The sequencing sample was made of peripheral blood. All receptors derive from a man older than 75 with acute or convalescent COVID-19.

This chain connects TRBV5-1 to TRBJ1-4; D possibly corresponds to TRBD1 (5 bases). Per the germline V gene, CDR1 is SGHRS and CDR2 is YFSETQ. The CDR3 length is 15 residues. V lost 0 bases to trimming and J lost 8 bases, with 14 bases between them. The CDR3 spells CASSLVGLNREKLFF. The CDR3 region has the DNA TGCGCCAGCAGCTTGGTGGGGCTGAATCGGGAAAAACTGTTTTTT.

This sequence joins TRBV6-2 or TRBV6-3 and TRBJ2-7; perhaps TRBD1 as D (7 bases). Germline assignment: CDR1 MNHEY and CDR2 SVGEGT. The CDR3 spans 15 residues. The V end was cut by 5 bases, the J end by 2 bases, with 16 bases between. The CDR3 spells CASSVRGTAAYEQYF. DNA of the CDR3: TGTGCCAGCAGTGTCCGCGGGACAGCCGCCTACGAGCAGTACTTC.

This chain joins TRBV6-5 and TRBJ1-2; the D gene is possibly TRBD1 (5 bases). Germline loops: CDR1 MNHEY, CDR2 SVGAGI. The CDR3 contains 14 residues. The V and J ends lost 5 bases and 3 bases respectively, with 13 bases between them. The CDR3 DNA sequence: TGTGCCAGCAGTCCCCGGAGGGGCCACTATGGCTACACCTTC. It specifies CASSPRRGHYGYTF.

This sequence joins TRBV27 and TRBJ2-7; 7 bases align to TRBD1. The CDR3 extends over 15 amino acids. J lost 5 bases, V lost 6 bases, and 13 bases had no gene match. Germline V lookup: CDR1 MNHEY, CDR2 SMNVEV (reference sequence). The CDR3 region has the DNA TGTGCCAGCAGGGCCGAGACAGGGCCTAGGGACGAGCAGTACTTC. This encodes CASRAETGPRDEQYF.

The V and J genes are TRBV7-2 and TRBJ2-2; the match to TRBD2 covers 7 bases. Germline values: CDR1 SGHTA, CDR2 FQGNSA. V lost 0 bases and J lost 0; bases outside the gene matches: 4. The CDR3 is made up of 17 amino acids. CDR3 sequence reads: CASSLARERANTGELFF. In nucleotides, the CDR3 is TGTGCCAGCAGCTTAGCGCGGGAGCGGGCGAACACCGGGGAGCTGTTTTTT.

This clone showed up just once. CDR3 sequence reads: CASRYRGGNQPQHF. As DNA, the CDR3 is TGTGCCAGCAGGTACAGGGGCGGCAATCAGCCCCAGCATTTT. This chain connects TRBV5-6 to TRBJ1-5, with TRBD1 matching over 7 bases. The V gene end was trimmed by 5 bases and the J gene end by 2 bases; junction bases not matched to a gene: 4. The CDR3 extends over 14 amino acids. Germline lookup yields CDR1 SGHDT and CDR2 YYEEEE.

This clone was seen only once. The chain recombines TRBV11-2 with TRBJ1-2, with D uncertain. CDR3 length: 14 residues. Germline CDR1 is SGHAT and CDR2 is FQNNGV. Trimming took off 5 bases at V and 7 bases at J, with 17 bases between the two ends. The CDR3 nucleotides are TGTGCCAGCAGCCGTCAGGAATCCTCCGGTGGCTACACCTTC. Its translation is CASSRQESSGGYTF.

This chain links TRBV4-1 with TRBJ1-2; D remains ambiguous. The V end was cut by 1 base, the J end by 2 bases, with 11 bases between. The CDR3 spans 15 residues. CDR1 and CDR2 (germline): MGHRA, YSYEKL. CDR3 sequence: CASSQARFGNYGYTF. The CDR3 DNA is TGCGCCAGCAGCCAAGCCAGGTTTGGGAACTATGGCTACACCTTC.

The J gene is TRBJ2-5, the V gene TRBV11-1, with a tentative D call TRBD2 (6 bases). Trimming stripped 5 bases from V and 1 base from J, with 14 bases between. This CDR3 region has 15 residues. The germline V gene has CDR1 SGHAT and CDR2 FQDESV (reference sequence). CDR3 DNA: TGTGCCAGCAGCCGAGCCGGGGGATCCCAAGAGACCCAGTACTTC. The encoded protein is CASSRAGGSQETQYF.

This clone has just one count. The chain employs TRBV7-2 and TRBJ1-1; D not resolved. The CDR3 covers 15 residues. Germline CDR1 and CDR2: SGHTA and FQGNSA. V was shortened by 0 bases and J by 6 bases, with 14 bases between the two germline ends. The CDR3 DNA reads TGTGCCAGCAGCTTAGCGGGAGAGGGAGCTTCTGAAGCTTTCTTT. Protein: CASSLAGEGASEAFF.

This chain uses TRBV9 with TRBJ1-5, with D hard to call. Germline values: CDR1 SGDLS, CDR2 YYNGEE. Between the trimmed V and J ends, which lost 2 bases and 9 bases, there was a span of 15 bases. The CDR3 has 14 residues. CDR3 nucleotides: TGTGCCAGCAGCGTGGCCGATACCGGGAGGCCCCAGCATTTT. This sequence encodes CASSVADTGRPQHF. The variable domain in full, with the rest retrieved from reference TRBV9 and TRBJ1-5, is DSGVTQTPKHLITATGQRVTLRCSPRSGDLSVYWYQQSLDQGLQFLIQYYNGEERAKGNILERFSAQQFPDLHSELNLSSLELGDSALYFCASSVADTGRPQHFGDGTRLSIL.

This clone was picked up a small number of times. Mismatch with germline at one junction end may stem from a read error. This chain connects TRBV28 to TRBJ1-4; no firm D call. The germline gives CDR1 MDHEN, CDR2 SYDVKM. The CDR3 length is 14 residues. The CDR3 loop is CASGLSATNEKLFF. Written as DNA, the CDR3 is TGTGCCAGCGGTTTATCCGCAACTAATGAAAAACTGTTTTTT.